This T cell receptor (beta chain) was obtained from a study of T-cell memory formation after mild COVID-19. Study-wide findings and caveats: Pre-infection memory carried some responding clones, suggesting that cross-reactive memory joined.

Remarks on this clonotype: What it binds is unknown.

In TCRdb, the 5' RACE reads were re-called with MiXCR into one record per CDR3 protein. The table includes 400,000 to 550,000 distinct CDR3 sequences, around 25% detected once. Between the trimmed V and J ends, which lost 2 bases and 6 bases, there was a span of 16 bases. The CDR3 is 15 residues long. This TCR was recovered from an adult woman who had mild COVID-19 (a few samples of this study predate the infection). Cell type and time point are not known. Sample: PBMCs or a T cell subset sorted from them (not recorded which). This chain links TRBV12-3 or TRBV12-4 with TRBJ1-1; D uncertain. CDR3 sequence reads: CASSLSSPKPPEAFF. DNA of the CDR3: TGTGCCAGCAGTTTATCCAGCCCAAAGCCCCCTGAAGCTTTCTTT.